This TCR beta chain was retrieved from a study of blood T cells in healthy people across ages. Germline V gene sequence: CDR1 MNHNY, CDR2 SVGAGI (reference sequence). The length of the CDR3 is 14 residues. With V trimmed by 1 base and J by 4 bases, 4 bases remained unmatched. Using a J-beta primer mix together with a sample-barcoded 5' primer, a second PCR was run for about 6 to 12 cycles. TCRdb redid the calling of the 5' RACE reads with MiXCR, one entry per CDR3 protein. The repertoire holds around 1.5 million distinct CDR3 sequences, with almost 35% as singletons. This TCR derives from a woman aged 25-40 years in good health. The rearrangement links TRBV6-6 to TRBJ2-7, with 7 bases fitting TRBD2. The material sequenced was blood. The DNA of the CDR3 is TGTGCCAGCAGTTACTTTACTAGCGATTACGAGCAGTACTTC. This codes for CASSYFTSDYEQYF.